Ten or more counts support the clone carrying this TCR beta chain. Its antigen is unknown. Germline CDR1 is SGHVS and CDR2 is FQNEAQ. V was shortened by 0 bases and J by 14 bases, with 5 bases between the two germline ends. The CDR3 has 10 amino acids. This record comes from a study of T cell repertoires in cytomegalovirus infection. Study summary: Public TCR beta signatures provided an indication of both CMV infection and a matching HLA type. General study findings and limits: The ex vivo response was dominated by HLA-C-restricted CMV-specific TCR beta clonotypes.

One entry per CDR3 protein, called by TCRdb with MiXCR from the reads. This sample yields hundreds of thousands of distinct CDR3 sequences, of which 9% to 9.5% are seen a single time; 3.5% to 4.5% belongs to the top ten. The sequence was collected from a human donor in good health (CMV status not recorded). Some clones in this sample may be carry-over from other donors' samples. The sequencing input was PBMCs. The chain joins TRBV7-8 to TRBJ2-1; no clear D gene. CDR3 residues: CASSLAPEFF. For the CDR3, the DNA is TGTGCCAGCAGCTTAGCCCCGGAGTTCTTC. Complete variable domain (other parts from reference TRBV7-8 and TRBJ2-1): GAGVSQSPRYKVAKRGQDVALRCDPISGHVSLFWYQQALGQGPEFLTYFQNEAQLDKSGLPSDRFFAERPEGSVSTLKIQRTQQEDSAVYLCASSLAPEFFGPGTRLTVL.